A single sample is the source of the 5 T cell receptor beta chains below, sequenced in a study of long-term antiretroviral therapy in people with HIV. Survey level was the resolution at which the v3.0 immunoSEQ assay ran. This table comes from immunoSEQ multiplex PCR, and its TCRdb copy is limited to in-frame clones, with some not included. The sample records about 26,000 clones, about 88% being singletons. The source was unsorted PBMCs, collected just over 2.6 years after starting antiretroviral therapy. Receptors originate from a man aged 40-50 years with HIV.

The J gene is TRBJ1-2, the V gene TRBV14; D is ambiguous. Germline CDR1 is SGHDN and CDR2 is FVKESK. The CDR3 runs to 15 residues. V lost 1 base and J 3 bases, leaving 12 bases between the germline ends. The DNA of the CDR3 is TGTGCCAGCAGCCAAGCCAGGCGAGATCACTATGGCTACACCTTC. This encodes CASSQARRDHYGYTF.

The gene calls are TRBV18 and TRBJ1-1; D is perhaps TRBD1 (5 bases). The CDR3 extends over 15 amino acids. Germline CDR1 is KGHSH and CDR2 is LQKENI. Trimming shortened V by 3 bases and J by 1 base, and 12 bases separated the two germline ends. In DNA form, the CDR3 reads TGTGCCAGCTCACCCTCCAGGGCTGAGAACACTGAAGCTTTCTTT. Translating it yields CASSPSRAENTEAFF.

The CDR3 region has the DNA TGTGCCAGCAGCTTACTGGGGGCGACGGGCGGGGAGCTGTTTTTT. Amino acids: CASSLLGATGGELFF. The chain combines TRBV7-7 with TRBJ2-2; a possible D gene is TRBD1 (6 bases). V lost 2 bases, J lost 7 bases, and 14 bases lay in between. The CDR3 extends over 15 amino acids. Per the germline V gene, CDR1 is SSHAT and CDR2 is FNYEAQ (reference sequence).

For the CDR3, the DNA is TGTGCCAGCAGCTTGCCGGTGTCAAGCGGGAGCGGGTACGAGCAGTACTTC. Translating gives CASSLPVSSGSGYEQYF. The gene calls are TRBV21-1 and TRBJ2-7; TRBD2 reflects the table's D call only, with no check against the DNA. TRBV21-1 is marked as a pseudogene. The CDR3 has 17 residues.

The chain links TRBV11-2 to TRBJ2-2; either TRBD1 or TRBD2 may fit D (5 bases each). The CDR3 covers 13 residues. CDR1 is SGHAT and CDR2 is FQNNGV in the germline V gene. V dropped 4 bases and J dropped 3 bases, with 6 bases sitting between them. In DNA form, the CDR3 reads TGTGCCAGCAGCTGGGGGTACACCGGGGAGCTGTTTTTT. Its translation is CASSWGYTGELFF.